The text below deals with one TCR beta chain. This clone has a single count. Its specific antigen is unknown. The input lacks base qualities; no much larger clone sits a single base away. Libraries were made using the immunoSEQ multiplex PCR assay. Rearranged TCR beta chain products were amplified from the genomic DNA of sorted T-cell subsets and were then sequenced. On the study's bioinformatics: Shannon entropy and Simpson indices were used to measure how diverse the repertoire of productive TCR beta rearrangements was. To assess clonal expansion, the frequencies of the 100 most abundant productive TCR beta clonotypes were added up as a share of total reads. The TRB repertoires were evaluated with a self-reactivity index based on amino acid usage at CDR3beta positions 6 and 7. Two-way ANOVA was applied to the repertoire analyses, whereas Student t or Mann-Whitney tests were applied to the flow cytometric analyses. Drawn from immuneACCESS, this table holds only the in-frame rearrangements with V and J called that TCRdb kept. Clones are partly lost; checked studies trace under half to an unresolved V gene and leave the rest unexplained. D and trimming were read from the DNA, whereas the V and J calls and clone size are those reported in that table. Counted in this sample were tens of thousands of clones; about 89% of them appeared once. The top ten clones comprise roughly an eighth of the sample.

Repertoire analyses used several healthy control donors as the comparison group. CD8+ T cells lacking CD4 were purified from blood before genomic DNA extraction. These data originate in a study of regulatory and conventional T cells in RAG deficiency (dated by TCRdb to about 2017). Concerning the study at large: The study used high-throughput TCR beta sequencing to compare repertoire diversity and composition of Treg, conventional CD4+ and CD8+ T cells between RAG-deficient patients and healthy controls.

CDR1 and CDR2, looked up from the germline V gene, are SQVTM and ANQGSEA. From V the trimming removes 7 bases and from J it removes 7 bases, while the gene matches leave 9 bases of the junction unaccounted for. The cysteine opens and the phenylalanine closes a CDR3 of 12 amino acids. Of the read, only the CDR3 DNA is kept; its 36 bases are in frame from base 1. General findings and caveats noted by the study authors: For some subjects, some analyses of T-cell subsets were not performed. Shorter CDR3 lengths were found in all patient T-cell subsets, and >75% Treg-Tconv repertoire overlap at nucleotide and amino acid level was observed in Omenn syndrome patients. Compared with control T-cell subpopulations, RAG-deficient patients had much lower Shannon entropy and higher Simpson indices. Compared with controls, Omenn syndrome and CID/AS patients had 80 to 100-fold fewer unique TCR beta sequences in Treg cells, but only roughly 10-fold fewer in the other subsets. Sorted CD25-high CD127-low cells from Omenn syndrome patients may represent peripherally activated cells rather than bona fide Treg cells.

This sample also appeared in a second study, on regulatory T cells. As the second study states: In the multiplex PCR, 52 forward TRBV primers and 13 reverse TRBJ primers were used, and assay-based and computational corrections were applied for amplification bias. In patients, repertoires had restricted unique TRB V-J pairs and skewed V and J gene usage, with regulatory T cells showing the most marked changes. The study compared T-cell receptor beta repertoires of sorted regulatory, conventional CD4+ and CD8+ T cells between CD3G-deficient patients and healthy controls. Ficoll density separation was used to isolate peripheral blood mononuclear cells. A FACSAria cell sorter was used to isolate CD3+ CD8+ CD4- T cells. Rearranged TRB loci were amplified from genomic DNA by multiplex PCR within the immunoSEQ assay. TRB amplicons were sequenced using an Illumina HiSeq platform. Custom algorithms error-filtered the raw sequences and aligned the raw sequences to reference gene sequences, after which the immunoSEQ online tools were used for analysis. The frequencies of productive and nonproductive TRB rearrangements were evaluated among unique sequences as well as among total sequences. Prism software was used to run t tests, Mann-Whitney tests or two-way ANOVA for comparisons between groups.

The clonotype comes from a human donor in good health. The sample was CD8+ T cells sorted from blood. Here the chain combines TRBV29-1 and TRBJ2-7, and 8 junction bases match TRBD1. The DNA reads TGCAGCGCCCTAATTACAGGGGGGGAGCAGTACTTC. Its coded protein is CSALITGGEQYF.